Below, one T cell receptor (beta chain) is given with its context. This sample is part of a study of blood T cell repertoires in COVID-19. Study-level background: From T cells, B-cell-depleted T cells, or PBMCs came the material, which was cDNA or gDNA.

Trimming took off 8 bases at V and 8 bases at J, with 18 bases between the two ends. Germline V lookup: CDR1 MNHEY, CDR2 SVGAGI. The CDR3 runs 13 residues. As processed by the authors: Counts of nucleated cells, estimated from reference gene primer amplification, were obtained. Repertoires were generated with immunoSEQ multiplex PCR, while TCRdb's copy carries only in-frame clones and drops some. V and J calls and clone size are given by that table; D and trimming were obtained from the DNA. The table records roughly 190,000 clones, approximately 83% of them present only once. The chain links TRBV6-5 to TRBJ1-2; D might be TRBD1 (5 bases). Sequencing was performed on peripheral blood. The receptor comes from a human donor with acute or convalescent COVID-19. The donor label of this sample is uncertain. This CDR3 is CASRRGLPGGYTF. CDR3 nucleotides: TGTGCCAGCCGGCGGGGGTTACCCGGGGGCTACACCTTC.